Sequencing of this T cell receptor (beta chain) was carried out in a study of T cells in Graves' hyperthyroidism and ophthalmopathy. Study background: The authors collected peripheral blood at initial diagnosis, before any treatment.

Recently diagnosed hyperthyroidism of less than 2 months' duration affected patients aged 18 to 65. With regard to this clonotype: Its antigen is as yet unknown.

RNA transcripts served as the template for amplifying TCR beta CDR3 regions. HTBI primers were used for first-round RT-PCR of the TCR CDR3. TCRdb re-called the multiplex PCR reads through MiXCR, storing one row per CDR3 protein. The table records roughly 710,000 distinct CDR3 sequences, roughly 32% of them present only once. Germline V gives CDR1 SGHNT, CDR2 YENEEA. V dropped 5 bases and J dropped 4; count of bases not matched to a gene: 7. The CDR3 consists of 16 residues. Study observations and caveats: Before onset, ophthalmopathy was predicted by the model a median roughly 6.8 months earlier.

The chain uses TRBV11-3 and TRBJ2-3; 12 bases are a match to TRBD2. The receptor's source is a woman aged 35 to 49 with Graves' hyperthyroidism. The sample taken for sequencing was blood. As DNA, the CDR3 is TGTGCCAGCAGCCTCCTAGCGGGAGGGGGCGCAGATACGCAGTATTTT. It codes for CASSLLAGGGADTQYF.